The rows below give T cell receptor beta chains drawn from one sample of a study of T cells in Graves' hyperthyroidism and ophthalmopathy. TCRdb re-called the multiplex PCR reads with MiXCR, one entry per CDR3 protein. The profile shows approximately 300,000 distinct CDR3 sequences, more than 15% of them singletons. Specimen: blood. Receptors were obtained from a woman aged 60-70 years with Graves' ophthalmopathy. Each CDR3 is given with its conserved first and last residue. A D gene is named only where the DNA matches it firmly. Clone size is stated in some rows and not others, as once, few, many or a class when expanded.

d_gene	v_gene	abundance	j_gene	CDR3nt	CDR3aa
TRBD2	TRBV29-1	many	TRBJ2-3	TGCAGCGGTACTAGCGGGGGGCAGGATACGCAGTATTTT	CSGTSGGQDTQYF
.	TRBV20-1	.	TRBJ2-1	TGCAGTGCTAGGCCTAGCAAAAATGAGCAGTTCTTC	CSARPSKNEQFF
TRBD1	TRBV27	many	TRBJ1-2	TGTGCCAGCAGTCAGACAGGGTATGGCTACACCTTC	CASSQTGYGYTF
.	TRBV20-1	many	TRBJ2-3	TGCAGTGCTAGAGATGCCCGGGTGGGGAGCACAGATACGCAGTATTTT	CSARDARVGSTDTQYF
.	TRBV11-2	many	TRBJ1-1	TGTGCCAGCAGCTTAGTCGGGCAGGGTAAAGCTTTCTTT	CASSLVGQGKAFF
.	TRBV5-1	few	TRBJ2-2	TGCGCCAGCAGCTCTCGGGGTAGAGACGGGGAGCTGTTTTTT	CASSSRGRDGELFF
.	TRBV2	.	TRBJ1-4	TGTGCCATCTGGGCCACCTCAGCAACTAATGAAAAACTGTTTTTT	CAIWATSATNEKLFF
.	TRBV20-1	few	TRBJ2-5	TGCAGTGCTATGTTTCGGCTGGGGTTAGAGACCCAGTACTTC	CSAMFRLGLETQYF
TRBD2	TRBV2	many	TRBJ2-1	TGTGCCAGCAGTCTACTAGCGGGGGGCGGGAGTGAGCAGTTCTTC	CASSLLAGGGSEQFF
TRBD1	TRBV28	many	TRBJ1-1	TGTGCCAGCAGTTGGGGGACAGGACTTTCTGAAGCTTTCTTT	CASSWGTGLSEAFF
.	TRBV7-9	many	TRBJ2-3	TGTGCCAGCAGCTTAGCCAGGGGCACAGATACGCAGTATTTT	CASSLARGTDTQYF
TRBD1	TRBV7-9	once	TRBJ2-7	TGTGCCAACAGCTTAGGCCAGGGGGTCTACGAGCAGTACTTC	CANSLGQGVYEQYF
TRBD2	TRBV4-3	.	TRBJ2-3	TGCGCCAGCAGCCAAGATCTAGTCGGGGGCGGGAGGACTAGCACAGATACGCAGTATTTT	CASSQDLVGGGRTSTDTQYF
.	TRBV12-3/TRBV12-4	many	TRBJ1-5	TGTGCCAGCACCCAGGACGGATTCAATCAGCCCCAGCATTTT	CASTQDGFNQPQHF
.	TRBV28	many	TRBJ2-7	TGTGCCAGCAGTAAACCTCTCGGGAGCTACGAGCAGTACTTC	CASSKPLGSYEQYF
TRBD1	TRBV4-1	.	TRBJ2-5	TGCGCCAGCAGCCAAGAAGGACAGGGCCCAGAGACCCAGTACTTC	CASSQEGQGPETQYF
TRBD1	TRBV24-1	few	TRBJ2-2	TGTGCCACCAGTGGCCGGACAGGGGAAACCGGGGAGCTGTTTTTT	CATSGRTGETGELFF
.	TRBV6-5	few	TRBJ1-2	TGTGCCGGAAGGACGGCGGGATATGGCTACACCTTC	CAGRTAGYGYTF
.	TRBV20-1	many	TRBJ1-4	TGCAGTGCTATGGACAGCTCTCAGGTGAAACTGTTTTTT	CSAMDSSQVKLFF
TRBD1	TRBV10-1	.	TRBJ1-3	TGCGCCAGGAAATCACAGGGGGCGAGAAACACCATATATTTT	CARKSQGARNTIYF
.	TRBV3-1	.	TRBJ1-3	TGTGCCAGCAGCCAAGAAAGGGTCAACTCTGGAAACACCATATATTTT	CASSQERVNSGNTIYF
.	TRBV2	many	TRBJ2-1	TGTGCCAGCAGGTTAGCAGGGGCCCAGTACAATGAGCAGTTCTTC	CASRLAGAQYNEQFF
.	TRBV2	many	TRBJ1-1	TGTGCCAGCAGTGTCTTCGAGGAAGCTTTCTTT	CASSVFEEAFF
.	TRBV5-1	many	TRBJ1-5	TGCGCCAGCAGCTTGGTGGGGGGGCAGCGCAATCAGCCCCAGCATTTT	CASSLVGGQRNQPQHF
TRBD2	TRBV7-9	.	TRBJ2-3	TGTGCCAGCAGCTTAGCGCTATTAGCGGGTGTGGATGCAGATACGCAGTATTTT	CASSLALLAGVDADTQYF
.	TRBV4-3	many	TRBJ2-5	TGCGCCAGCAGCCAAGAGAGGCAGTGGGAGACCCAGTACTTC	CASSQERQWETQYF
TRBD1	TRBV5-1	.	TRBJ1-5	TGCGCCAGCAGCTTGGGACAGGGATCGAGTCAGCCCCAGCATTTT	CASSLGQGSSQPQHF
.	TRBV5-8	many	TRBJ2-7	TGTGCCAGCAGCCGGGGACGGATCTACGAGCAGTACTTC	CASSRGRIYEQYF
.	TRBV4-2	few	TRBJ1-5	TGTGCCAGCAGTTTGTTTCCCGGGGTACTCAATCAGCCCCAGCATTTT	CASSLFPGVLNQPQHF
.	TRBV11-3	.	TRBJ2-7	TGTGCCAGCAGCCCACGTTATGGCCACGAGCAGTACTTC	CASSPRYGHEQYF
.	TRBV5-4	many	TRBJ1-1	TGTGCCAGCAGCTTGGAGGTTATAACGGGCGCTGAAGCTTTCTTT	CASSLEVITGAEAFF
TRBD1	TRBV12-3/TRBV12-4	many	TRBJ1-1	TGTGCCAGCAGTTTCACAGGGGAGAAGAACACTGAAGCTTTCTTT	CASSFTGEKNTEAFF
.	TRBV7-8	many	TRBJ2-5	TGTGCCAGCAGCTCCTCAAGACTAGTCCGAGAGACCCAGTACTTC	CASSSSRLVRETQYF
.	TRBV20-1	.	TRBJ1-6	TGCAGCGCCCAGCTGGGGGGCGATAATTCACCCCTCCACTTT	CSAQLGGDNSPLHF
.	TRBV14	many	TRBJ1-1	TGTGCCAGCAGCCGGGATCATCAGGGGTACACTGAAGCTTTCTTT	CASSRDHQGYTEAFF
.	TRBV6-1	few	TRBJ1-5	TGTGCCACCCAATCAGGGTTCAATCAGCCCCAGCATTTT	CATQSGFNQPQHF
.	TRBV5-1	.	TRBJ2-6	TGCGCCAGCAGCTTTACATCGTGGCGAGGGGCCAACGTCCTGACTTTC	CASSFTSWRGANVLTF
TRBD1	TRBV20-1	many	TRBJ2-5	TGCAGTGCTAGGAGGACAGGGTCCCAAGAGACCCAGTACTTC	CSARRTGSQETQYF
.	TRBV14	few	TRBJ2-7	TGTGCCAGCAGCCCCCTCTGGGGGTCCGGCCCTAACCTTTACGAGCAGTACTTC	CASSPLWGSGPNLYEQYF
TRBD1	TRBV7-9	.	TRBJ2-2	TGTGCCAATCCCCGGGACAGGGGGCCCCCCGGGGAGCTGTTTTTT	CANPRDRGPPGELFF